This TCR beta chain was retrieved from a study of regulatory T cells in long-lasting Graves disease. In building TCR beta libraries, iRepertoire HTBI primers were used together with Arm-PCR of CDR3 regions. TCRdb independently ran MiXCR on the multiplex PCR reads; one entry per CDR3 protein. The sample lists roughly 500,000 distinct CDR3 sequences, about 14% seen once, with 10% in the top ten. The time point is: newly diagnosed GD, antithyroid drugs for less than 3 months. From PBMCs, RNA was extracted and then used to make the TCR library. This clonotype showed up many times. The trim removed 3 bases at V and 8 bases at J, leaving 10 bases unmatched. The germline CDR1 and CDR2 sequences are KGHDR and SFDVKD. The CDR3 is made up of 16 amino acids. These data are also associated with another study on T cells in Graves' hyperthyroidism and ophthalmopathy. Per that paper: The HTBI set primed first-round TCR CDR3 RT-PCR. Ophthalmopathy was model-predicted a median about 6.7 months pre-onset.

This receptor was obtained from a man aged 25-45 years with Graves disease. Sequenced here: peripheral blood mononuclear cells (PBMCs), sampled at new diagnosis, from a patient treated with antithyroid drugs. This chain connects TRBV24-1 to TRBJ2-1; 9 bases line up with TRBD1. The CDR3 region is CATSDPTGGRNDEQFF. CDR3 nucleotide sequence: TGTGCCACCAGTGATCCTACAGGGGGCAGGAACGATGAGCAGTTCTTC.